Listed here are 19 T cell receptor beta chains from one sample, sequenced in a study of blood T cell repertoires in COVID-19. Assay: immunoSEQ multiplex PCR; the TCRdb copy retains only in-frame clones and omits some. The table has 95,000 to 150,000 clones, roughly nine tenths seen once. The material sequenced was peripheral blood. Receptors were obtained from a man aged 50 to 59 with COVID-19, enrolled during active disease.

In DNA, the CDR3 is TGTGCCAGCAGCTTCGTCGGTGAAACCTACAATGAGCAGTTCTTC. This translates into CASSFVGETYNEQFF. The chain links TRBV11-2 to TRBJ2-1; D call uncertain. The CDR3 spans 15 residues. Per the germline V gene, CDR1 is SGHAT and CDR2 is FQNNGV. Deletions cut 3 bases from V and 2 bases from J, with 11 bases between.

The V and J genes are TRBV29-1 and TRBJ1-6, with a tentative D call TRBD1 (5 bases). The CDR3 covers 14 residues. Germline V gives CDR1 SQVTM, CDR2 ANQGSEA. The V end lost 5 bases, the J end lost 10 bases, and 18 bases lay between the germline ends. CDR3 coding DNA: TGCAGCGTTCAGGTCGGGGGAGTTCAATCACCCCTCCACTTT. Amino acids: CSVQVGGVQSPLHF.

The gene calls are TRBV4-1 and TRBJ2-7; possible D gene TRBD2, 5 bases. Between the trimmed V and J ends, which lost 0 bases and 5 bases, there was a span of 14 bases. The CDR3 runs to 15 residues. The germline V gene has CDR1 MGHRA and CDR2 YSYEKL. The chain's CDR3 is CASSQDRGRTDEQYF. CDR3 sequence (DNA): TGCGCCAGCAGCCAAGATCGGGGTCGTACTGACGAGCAGTACTTC.

This CDR3 is CASSQEGREVTDTQYF. CDR3 coding DNA: TGTGCCAGCAGCCAAGAAGGGCGGGAGGTTACAGATACGCAGTATTTT. V is TRBV3-1 (or the pseudogene TRBV3-2) and J is TRBJ2-3; 8 bases line up with TRBD2. Germline-derived CDR1 and CDR2 are LGHDT and YNNKEL (reference sequence). There are 16 residues in the CDR3. Trimming took 0 bases from V and 3 from J; bases not matched to a gene: 5.

V usage is TRBV27 and J usage is TRBJ2-2; the match to TRBD1 covers 7 bases. Germline CDR1 reads MNHEY; CDR2 reads SMNVEV (reference sequence). This CDR3 spans 15 amino acids. The V and J ends lost 7 bases and 0 bases, in that order; junction bases with no gene match: 5. The CDR3 loop is CASTPDRANTGELFF. The CDR3 DNA sequence: TGTGCCAGCACGCCTGACAGGGCGAACACCGGGGAGCTGTTTTTT.

This clone showed up just a few times. The rearrangement links TRBV6-2 or TRBV6-3 to TRBJ2-7, with TRBD1 matching over 11 bases. This CDR3 comprises 15 residues. CDR1 is MNHEY, CDR2 SVGEGT, per germline. V lost 5 bases and J lost 1; bases outside the gene matches: 4. The CDR3 is CASSPRDRGSYEQYF. CDR3 bases: TGTGCCAGCAGTCCCCGGGACAGGGGGTCCTACGAGCAGTACTTC.

This chain joins TRBV30 and TRBJ2-2, with 9 bases aligning to TRBD2. J was trimmed by 3 bases and V by 1 base; bases with no gene match: 6. CDR1 and CDR2 from the germline V gene are GTSNPN and SVGIG (reference sequence). There are 16 residues in the CDR3. The CDR3 DNA follows: TGTGCCTGGAGTGGCGGTAGCGGGAGTCACACCGGGGAGCTGTTTTTT. Translated, it gives CAWSGGSGSHTGELFF.

The chain uses TRBV9 and TRBJ2-2; 7 bases are a match to TRBD2. CDR3 size: 15 residues. CDR1 and CDR2 from the germline V gene are SGDLS and YYNGEE. Germline trimming cut 6 bases from V and 0 bases from J; bases unmatched to any gene: 5. CDR3 coding DNA: TGTGCCAGCACCTCTGGGGGGGCGAACACCGGGGAGCTGTTTTTT. Residues: CASTSGGANTGELFF.

The rearrangement joins TRBV7-7 to TRBJ2-7; weak D call: TRBD2 (5 bases). The CDR3 spans 12 residues. CDR1 is SSHAT, CDR2 FNYEAQ, per germline (reference sequence). This CDR3 reads CASSSDSKYRYV. The DNA of the CDR3 is TGTGCTAGCAGCTCGGACTCCAAGTACCGGTACGTC.

This clone was seen once. This chain connects TRBV11-2 to TRBJ2-1; TRBD2 matches at 7 bases. This CDR3 comprises 12 residues. After removal of 5 bases from V and 9 bases from J, the junction contained 4 bases not matched to a gene. Germline CDR1 and CDR2: SGHAT and FQNNGV. The CDR3 region is CASSLASGEQFF. The CDR3 bases are TGTGCCAGCAGCCTCGCTAGCGGTGAGCAGTTCTTC.

The chain recombines TRBV5-1 with TRBJ1-4; 9 bases line up with TRBD1. In germline, CDR1 is SGHRS, CDR2 YFSETQ. V was clipped by 5 bases and J by 7 bases; unmatched bases: 9. This CDR3 region has 15 residues. CDR3 nucleotide sequence: TGCGCCAGCAGGGGACAGGGAGGGCTGGGTGAAAAACTGTTTTTT. It encodes CASRGQGGLGEKLFF.

This rearrangement joins TRBV6-5 to TRBJ2-7; TRBD2 matches 7 bases. Germline CDR1 is MNHEY and CDR2 is SVGAGI. The CDR3 totals 13 residues. V trimming: 8 bases; J trimming: 3 bases; junction bases outside the gene matches: 7. The CDR3 DNA reads as TGTGCCAGCGGGCGTTCTAGCGGCTACGAGCAGTACGTC. It specifies CASGRSSGYEQYV.

V gene TRBV7-2 combines with J gene TRBJ2-4; unclear D gene. CDR1 and CDR2 (germline): SGHTA, FQGNSA. The CDR3 has 16 residues. V was clipped by 1 base and J by 5 bases, with 15 bases between them. The CDR3 DNA reads TGTGCCAGCAGCTTAGATTCGGCAGGTCATGAAAACATTCAGTACTTC. Protein: CASSLDSAGHENIQYF.

This sequence joins TRBV19 and TRBJ2-3, with 9 bases matching TRBD2. The germline V gene has CDR1 LNHDA and CDR2 SQIVND (reference sequence). V shed 7 bases and J 2 bases; nucleotides not matched to a gene: 7. This CDR3 is 15 amino acids long. The CDR3 sequence: CASTRTSANTDTQYF. The DNA of the CDR3 is TGTGCCAGTACCCGGACTAGCGCCAACACAGATACGCAGTATTTT.

The genes are TRBV6-5 and TRBJ1-3; a weak D match, TRBD1 (6 bases). Trimming cost V 5 bases and J 0 bases, with 11 bases left between them. CDR3 size: 15 residues. From germline, CDR1 is MNHEY and CDR2 SVGAGI. The CDR3 loop is CASSPGHYSGNTIYF. The CDR3 DNA follows: TGTGCCAGCAGTCCGGGACACTACTCTGGAAACACCATATATTTT.

The rearrangement uses TRBV28 and TRBJ2-1; D might be TRBD2 (5 bases). Between the trimmed V and J ends, which lost 6 bases and 4 bases, there was a span of 13 bases. The CDR3 runs to 14 residues. The germline gives CDR1 MDHEN, CDR2 SYDVKM. CDR3: CASRPFGLYNEQFF. The CDR3 nucleotides read TGTGCCAGCAGACCCTTCGGACTTTACAATGAGCAGTTCTTC.

This chain uses TRBV7-2 with TRBJ2-3; D is unresolved. This CDR3 comprises 13 residues. V was shortened by 2 bases and J by 4 bases, with 7 bases between the two germline ends. CDR1 is SGHTA, CDR2 FQGNSA, per germline. For the CDR3, the DNA is TGTGCCAGCAGCTTAACACATTCAGATACGCAGTATTTT. As protein: CASSLTHSDTQYF.

CDR3 DNA: TGTGCCAGTATCGGGACAGGGGGTGGGAGCAATCAGCCCCAGCATTTT. Its protein is CASIGTGGGSNQPQHF. V is TRBV19 and J is TRBJ1-5; 11 nucleotides line up with TRBD1. This CDR3 is built from 16 residues. The germline gives CDR1 LNHDA, CDR2 SQIVND (reference sequence). V was clipped by 7 bases and J by 1 base; unmatched bases: 6.

This clone was counted once. The CDR3 coding sequence is TGCGCCAGCAGCAGGGGACAGGTGGCTGAAGCTTTCTTT. Protein product: CASSRGQVAEAFF. V is TRBV5-1 and J is TRBJ1-1, with TRBD1 identical over 8 bases. This CDR3 has 13 amino acids. Per the germline V gene, CDR1 is SGHRS and CDR2 is YFSETQ. V gave up 4 bases and J gave up 6 bases; unmatched junction bases: 5.